The 9 T cell receptor beta chains below were found in one sample sequenced in a study of blood T cell repertoires in COVID-19. The table came from immunoSEQ multiplex PCR; TCRdb's copy has only in-frame clones and leaves some out. This table holds hundreds of thousands of clones, 80% to 95% found once. The specimen sequenced was peripheral blood. The receptors originated from a man in his sixties with COVID-19, enrolled during active disease.

Only one count was recorded for this clone. CDR3 nucleotide sequence: TGTGCCAGCTCGAGGGGGGGGTCCGGGGAGCTGTTTTTT. Protein: CASSRGGSGELFF. This rearrangement joins TRBV27 to TRBJ2-2, with TRBD2 as a possible D gene (7 bases). CDR3 length: 13 amino acids. CDR1 and CDR2 from the germline V gene are MNHEY and SMNVEV (reference sequence). Deletions cut 8 bases from V and 6 bases from J, with 13 bases between.

The rearrangement uses TRBV19 and TRBJ1-2, with 7 bases aligning to TRBD1. Germline CDR1 reads LNHDA; CDR2 reads SQIVND (reference sequence). The CDR3 has 16 residues. Trimming cost V 0 bases and J 3 bases; bases outside gene matches: 7. CDR3: CASSIETGAPYYGYTF. CDR3 bases: TGTGCCAGTAGTATAGAAACAGGGGCGCCCTACTATGGCTACACCTTC.

DNA of the CDR3: TGTGCCAGCAGCCTCTCCCCTAATGAAAAACTGTTTTTT. Translated: CASSLSPNEKLFF. This rearrangement joins TRBV12-3 or TRBV12-4 to TRBJ1-4; D is uncertain. V lost 6 bases and J lost 3, with 8 bases in between. The CDR3 is 13 amino acids.

The genes are TRBV7-9 and TRBJ1-4; D gene ambiguous. The CDR3 runs 13 residues. Germline CDR1 is SEHNR and CDR2 is FQNEAQ (reference sequence). V lost 4 bases to trimming and J lost 2 bases, with 5 bases between them. The CDR3 loop reads CASSYATNEKLFF. The DNA of the CDR3 is TGTGCCAGCAGCTACGCGACTAATGAAAAACTGTTTTTT.

This chain joins TRBV28 and TRBJ1-2, with TRBD1 matching 9 bases. Germline V gene lookup returns CDR1 MDHEN and CDR2 SYDVKM. The CDR3 is 15 residues long. J gave up 6 bases and V 6 bases, and 11 bases lay outside the gene matches. CDR3 DNA: TGTGCCAGCAGGCCCTCCGGACAGGGGTATGATGGCTACACCTTC. Its protein product is CASRPSGQGYDGYTF.

This rearrangement joins TRBV27 to TRBJ2-7; TRBD1 matches 7 bases. Germline values: CDR1 MNHEY, CDR2 SMNVEV (reference sequence). This CDR3 spans 19 amino acids. The J segment lost 3 bases and the V segment lost 5 bases, leaving 22 bases of the junction unmatched. The CDR3 sequence: CASSSLRTGKSNPLYEQYF. The CDR3 DNA sequence: TGTGCCAGCAGTAGTCTCCGGACAGGAAAGTCCAATCCTCTCTACGAGCAGTACTTC.

This clone appeared a single time. The rearrangement uses TRBV19 and TRBJ2-3, with a tentative D call TRBD1 (6 bases). The CDR3 length is 16 residues. Per the germline V gene, CDR1 is LNHDA and CDR2 is SQIVND (reference sequence). Between the trimmed V and J ends, which lost 5 bases and 1 base, there was a span of 16 bases. The CDR3 loop is CASSFLVSGGTDTQYF. The CDR3 DNA reads TGTGCCAGTAGTTTTCTTGTGTCAGGGGGCACAGATACGCAGTATTTT.

V and J are TRBV19 and TRBJ2-3; perhaps TRBD1 as D (5 bases). Germline lookup yields CDR1 LNHDA and CDR2 SQIVND (reference sequence). The CDR3 has 14 amino acids. V was pared by 2 bases and J by 3 bases, with 9 bases between. Here the CDR3 DNA reads TGTGCCAGTAGTATACAGGGTAGGACAGATACGCAGTATTTT. Its translation: CASSIQGRTDTQYF.

The V call is TRBV27, the J call TRBJ2-7, with 8 bases fitting TRBD2. The CDR3 length is 15 residues. J lost 5 bases, V lost 6 bases, and 12 bases had no gene match. CDR1 and CDR2 (germline): MNHEY, SMNVEV (reference sequence). This chain's CDR3 is CASSPLPAGVNEQYF. CDR3 in DNA: TGTGCCAGCAGCCCCCTCCCAGCGGGAGTAAACGAGCAGTACTTC.